One and the same sample provided the 11 T cell receptor beta chains below, sequenced in a study of T cells in localized non-small cell lung cancer. Produced via immunoSEQ multiplex PCR; TCRdb's table is partial and in-frame only. The table has 40,000 to 50,000 clones, approximately 86% seen once. The specimen was peripheral blood, collected before any cancer treatment. The receptors were sampled from a woman aged 18-49 years with stage III lung adenocarcinoma.

The V and J genes are TRBV6-1 and TRBJ1-3, with a tentative D call TRBD1 (5 bases). Germline CDR1 reads MNHNS; CDR2 reads SASEGT. This CDR3 is 13 amino acids long. Trimming pared 8 bases from V and 8 bases from J, leaving 16 bases between. CDR3 residues: CASWIVGGDTIYF. The CDR3 region has the DNA TGTGCCAGCTGGATCGTGGGAGGGGACACCATATATTTT.

The chain employs TRBV19 and TRBJ2-2, with D uncertain. CDR3 length equals 12 residues. Trimming pared 3 bases from V and 6 bases from J, leaving 5 bases between. The germline V gene has CDR1 LNHDA and CDR2 SQIVND (reference sequence). The CDR3 nucleotides are TGTGCCAGTAGTATTAGATCCGGGGAGCTGTTTTTT. The encoded protein is CASSIRSGELFF.

The chain combines TRBV6-1 with TRBJ1-5; D might be TRBD1 (6 bases). With 4 bases removed from V and 4 bases from J, the gap between germline ends came to 8 bases. Per germline, CDR1 MNHNS and CDR2 SASEGT. The CDR3 runs to 13 residues. Here the CDR3 DNA reads TGTGCCAGCAGTGGGACAGATAATCAGCCCCAGCATTTT. This sequence encodes CASSGTDNQPQHF.

This chain links TRBV5-4 with TRBJ2-5; D gene uncertain. Deletions cut 3 bases from V and 5 bases from J, with 11 bases between. Germline V gives CDR1 SGHNT, CDR2 YYREEE (reference sequence). The CDR3 runs 13 residues. CDR3 region: CASSSRVGETQYF. CDR3 DNA sequence: TGTGCCAGCAGCTCCCGGGTGGGGGAGACCCAGTACTTC.

The rearrangement links TRBV2 to TRBJ1-4; 12 bases align to TRBD1. CDR1 and CDR2 (germline): SNHLY, FYNNEI. CDR3 length: 15 residues. Trimming took 3 bases from V and 10 from J; bases not matched to a gene: 6. The CDR3: CASSESRDRGPKLFF. In DNA, the CDR3 is TGTGCCAGCAGTGAGAGCCGGGACAGGGGGCCAAAACTGTTTTTT.

This chain joins TRBV2 and TRBJ1-1; D uncertain. The CDR3 length is 13 residues. V was pared by 6 bases and J by 2 bases, with 10 bases between. The germline V gene has CDR1 SNHLY and CDR2 FYNNEI. For the CDR3, the DNA is TGTGCCAGCAGACTAGGACTCAACACTGAAGCTTTCTTT. It encodes CASRLGLNTEAFF. Full variable domain (rest looked up from reference TRBV2 and TRBJ1-1): EPEVTQTPSHQVTQMGQEVILRCVPISNHLYFYWYRQILGQKVEFLVSFYNNEISEKSEIFDDQFSVERPDGSNFTLKIRSTKLEDSAMYFCASRLGLNTEAFFGQGTRLTVV.

A few counts support this clone. This chain connects TRBV23-1 to TRBJ1-2; D might be TRBD1 (6 bases). TRBV23-1 is designated an ORF whose function remains uncertain. V lost 2 bases and J lost 6, with 10 bases in between. The CDR3 runs 13 residues. This CDR3 reads CASSQRGSHGYTF. The CDR3 nucleotides read TGCGCCAGCAGTCAAAGGGGGAGCCATGGCTACACCTTC.

The chain has TRBV11-3 and TRBJ2-3; D is possibly TRBD2 (6 bases). Germline V gene sequence: CDR1 SGHNT, CDR2 YENEEA. CDR3 size: 15 residues. Trimming cost V 2 bases and J 0 bases, with 9 bases left between them. The CDR3 nucleotides are TGTGCCAGCAGCTTAAGGCGGGGAAGCACAGATACGCAGTATTTT. Translated: CASSLRRGSTDTQYF.

The chain has TRBV7-5 and TRBJ1-5. TRBV7-5 is labeled a pseudogene. The CDR3 loop spans 15 amino acids. The CDR3 protein is CARSLMASGNQPQHF. Written as DNA, the CDR3 is TGTGCCAGAAGCTTAATGGCGAGTGGCAATCAGCCCCAGCATTTT.

The chain combines TRBV5-6 with TRBJ2-1, with D perhaps TRBD2 (6 bases). The V end lost 0 bases, the J end lost 1 base, and 11 bases lay between the germline ends. The CDR3 runs 16 residues. Germline assignment: CDR1 SGHDT and CDR2 YYEEEE. The CDR3 DNA reads as TGTGCCAGCAGCTTGGCGGGGGAGCTTTCCTACAATGAGCAGTTCTTC. Protein sequence: CASSLAGELSYNEQFF.

This chain connects TRBV2 to TRBJ2-4; no firm D call. The V end lost 6 bases, the J end lost 7 bases, and 13 bases lay between the germline ends. Germline loops: CDR1 SNHLY, CDR2 FYNNEI. This CDR3 has 13 amino acids. The CDR3 DNA is TGTGCCAGCAGAAGCCCTCGAAGGAACATTCAGTACTTC. Its translation: CASRSPRRNIQYF.